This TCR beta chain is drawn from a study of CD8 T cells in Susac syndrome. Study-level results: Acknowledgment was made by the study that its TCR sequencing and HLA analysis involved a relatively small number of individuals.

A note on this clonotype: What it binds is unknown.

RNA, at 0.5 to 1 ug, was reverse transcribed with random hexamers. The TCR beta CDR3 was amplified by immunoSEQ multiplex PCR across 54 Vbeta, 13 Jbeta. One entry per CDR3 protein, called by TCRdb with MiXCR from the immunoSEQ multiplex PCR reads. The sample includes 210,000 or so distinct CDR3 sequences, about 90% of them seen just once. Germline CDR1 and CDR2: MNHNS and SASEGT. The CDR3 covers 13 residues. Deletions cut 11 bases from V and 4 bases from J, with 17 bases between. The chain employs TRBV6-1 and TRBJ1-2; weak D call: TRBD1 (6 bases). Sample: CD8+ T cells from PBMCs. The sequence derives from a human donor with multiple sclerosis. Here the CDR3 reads CACVQDRLYGYTF. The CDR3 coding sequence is TGTGCCTGCGTTCAGGACAGACTCTATGGCTACACCTTC.